These T cell receptor beta chains were read from a single sample in a study of lung T cells in sarcoidosis with Löfgren's syndrome. TCRdb independently ran MiXCR on the reads; one entry per CDR3 protein. The sample carries tens of thousands of distinct CDR3 sequences, about 20% recorded once. The specimen was CD4+ T cells from PBMCs. The receptors were gathered from a human donor with sarcoidosis (Löfgren's syndrome or another form), or a control subject (not recorded which). The conserved cysteine and the conserved F or W are not part of the CDR3 here.

>TRBJ1-6|TRBV28
ASTQHLSPLH
>TRBJ1-6|TRBV5-4
ASSIDPNSPLH
>TRBJ2-7|TRBV28
VTKGIYEQY
>TRBJ1-4|TRBV7-9
SSSVKEGQQVIAANEKLF
>TRBJ2-1|TRBV7-2
ASSLAPPNEQF
>TRBJ2-1|TRBV12-3/TRBV12-4
ASSRTSGGLLSYNEQF
>TRBJ2-7|TRBV20-1
SATIGLAGGLYEQY
>TRBJ2-5|TRBV24-1
ATSDARDRGSETQY
>TRBJ1-4|TRBV6-6
ASSYLGEKLF
>TRBJ2-3|TRBV6-2/TRBV6-3
ASSFEAGGDTDTQY
>TRBJ1-5|TRBV16
ASSQGSVNQPQH
>TRBJ2-1|TRBV5-1
ASSLTGTGVNNEQF
>TRBJ2-3|TRBV4-2
ASSPRTGGADTQY
>TRBJ2-1|TRBV20-1
SSQTGTAYNEQF
>TRBJ2-1|TRBV28
ASSFWRNSYNEQF
>TRBJ2-1|TRBV28
ASSARGLDEQF
>TRBJ2-3|TRBV5-4
ASSLVERTDTQY
>TRBJ2-3|TRBV20-1
SAWDSYAGTQY
>TRBJ1-2|TRBV2
ASSERGLYGYT
>TRBJ1-3|TRBV10-3
AISEVTISGNAIY
>TRBJ2-5|TRBV12-3/TRBV12-4
ASSLAPAGGQETQY
>TRBJ1-4|TRBV6-1
ASSEVTGTGVNEKLF
>TRBJ2-5|TRBV24-1
ATSDGQQETQY
>TRBJ1-1|TRBV28
TSSLWAEGTEAF
>TRBJ2-5|TRBV7-9
ASRTPGAQETQY
>TRBJ1-1|TRBV3-1
ARSPWLAGANTEAF
>TRBJ1-5|TRBV6-6
ASSYSRAEYNQPQH
>TRBJ1-5|TRBV20-1
SARGTTGGQPQH
>TRBJ2-3|TRBV6-6
ASSYLGDRADTQY
>TRBJ1-2|TRBV29-1
SVDRGQAYGYT
>TRBJ1-3|TRBV28
ASSSLGSSSGNTIY
>TRBJ1-1|TRBV27
ASSLSSLSLNTEAF
>TRBJ2-1|TRBV5-1
ASSLDSGPEQF
>TRBJ1-6|TRBV2
ASSGRDSPLH
>TRBJ1-3|TRBV13
ASSRNPTGFSSGNTIY
>TRBJ2-1|TRBV7-2
ASSFGGRVVGNEQF
>TRBJ1-2|TRBV3-1
ASSQTAGYGYT
>TRBJ1-3|TRBV20-1
SARDFLQAPGNTIY
>TRBJ1-6|TRBV6-1
ASSPGQGNSPLH
>TRBJ1-1|TRBV7-9
ASSLAGWTEAF
>TRBJ2-3|TRBV20-1
SASLAGLTDTQY
>TRBJ2-5|TRBV28
ASSLGSKSQETQY
>TRBJ2-1|TRBV5-5
ASSREAGMIYNEQF
>TRBJ2-5|TRBV5-6
ASSLTGGTQETQY
>TRBJ1-5|TRBV6-1
ASSRTGGSQPQH
>TRBJ2-5|TRBV13
ASSLRTGGKEETQY
>TRBJ2-1|TRBV27
ATGLAAFSYNEQF
>TRBJ1-2|TRBV5-4
ASSSDRYGYT
>TRBJ1-4|TRBV11-2
ASGRSGRINEKLF
>TRBJ2-1|TRBV24-1
ATQDRGYEQF
>TRBJ2-1|TRBV5-1
ASSSWVTRRNEQF
>TRBJ1-2|TRBV20-1
SARGQGHGYT
>TRBJ2-7|TRBV11-2
ASSLSGSSYEQY
>TRBJ1-3|TRBV2
ASSLDKGLSGNTIY
>TRBJ2-7|TRBV28
ASSFKPPYEQY
>TRBJ2-5|TRBV2
ASSLRLSPRETQY
>TRBJ2-3|TRBV3-1
ASSHLGTDTQY